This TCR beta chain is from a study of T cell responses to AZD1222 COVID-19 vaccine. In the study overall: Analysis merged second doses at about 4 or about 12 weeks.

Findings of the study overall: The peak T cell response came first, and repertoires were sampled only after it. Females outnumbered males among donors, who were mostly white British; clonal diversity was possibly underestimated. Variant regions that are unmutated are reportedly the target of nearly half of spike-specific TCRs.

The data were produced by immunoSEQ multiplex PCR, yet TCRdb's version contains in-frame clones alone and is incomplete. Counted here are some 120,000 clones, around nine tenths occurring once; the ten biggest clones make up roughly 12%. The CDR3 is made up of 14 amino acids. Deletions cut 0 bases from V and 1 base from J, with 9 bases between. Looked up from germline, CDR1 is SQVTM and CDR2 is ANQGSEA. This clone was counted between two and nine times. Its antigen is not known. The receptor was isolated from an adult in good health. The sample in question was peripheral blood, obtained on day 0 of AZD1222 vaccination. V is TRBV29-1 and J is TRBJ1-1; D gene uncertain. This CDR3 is CSVEERSGNTEAFF. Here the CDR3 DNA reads TGCAGCGTTGAAGAACGGAGTGGGAACACTGAAGCTTTCTTT.